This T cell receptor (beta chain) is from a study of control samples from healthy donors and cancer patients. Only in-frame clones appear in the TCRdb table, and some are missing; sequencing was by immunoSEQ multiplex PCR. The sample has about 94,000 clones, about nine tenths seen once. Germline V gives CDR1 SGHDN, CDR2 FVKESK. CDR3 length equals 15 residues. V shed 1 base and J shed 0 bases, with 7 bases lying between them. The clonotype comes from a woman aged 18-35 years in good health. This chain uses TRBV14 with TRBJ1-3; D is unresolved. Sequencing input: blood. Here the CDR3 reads CASSQGSSSGNTIYF. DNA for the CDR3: TGTGCCAGCAGCCAAGGCAGTTCCTCTGGAAACACCATATATTTT.